The clone carrying this T cell receptor (beta chain) came up once. Per the original methods: Reference gene primers were amplified, and this amplification served to estimate nucleated cell counts. Sequenced by immunoSEQ multiplex PCR; TCRdb stores in-frame clones only, minus some. The V and J calls and the clone size are those of that table, but D and trimming were determined from the DNA. The sample shows about 220,000 clones, 70% to 90% of them seen only once. This record comes from a study of blood T cell repertoires in COVID-19. Study-wide background: COVID-19 samples from acute and convalescent phases originated in the United States, Italy and Spain. PBMCs, B-cell-depleted T cells, or T cells provided the cDNA or gDNA that made up the material.

This CDR3 has 15 residues. The V and J ends lost 1 base and 0 bases respectively, with 9 bases between them. Germline assignment: CDR1 MDHEN and CDR2 SYDVKM. This TCR came from a man over 45 who had recovered from COVID-19. The chain combines TRBV28 with TRBJ1-2; perhaps TRBD1 as D (6 bases). Input material: peripheral blood. DNA for the CDR3: TGTGCCAGCAGTTTATCGGACAGCTCTAACTATGGCTACACCTTC. Its protein product is CASSLSDSSNYGYTF.